A selection of T cell receptor beta chains follows, all from one sample in a study of PD-L1 blockade in urothelial cancer. TCRdb keeps only in-frame clones here, not all; method: immunoSEQ multiplex PCR. This sample has about 38,000 clones; just under 85% occur once, and the top ten carry about 16%. The sequencing here drew on PBMCs, taken around atezolizumab (anti-PD-L1) treatment. Receptor source: a man older than 75 with urothelial cancer. CDR3s include the opening cysteine and the closing phenylalanine or tryptophan. Each record gives: clone size, V gene, D gene, J gene, CDR3 DNA, CDR3 protein. The D gene is left open where the match is weak. Part of the rows lack a size; the others show once, few, many or a class for expanded clones.

abundance: -; v_gene: TRBV5-1; d_gene: -; j_gene: TRBJ2-3; CDR3nt: TGCGCCAGCAGCTTGGCCGGGGTCGATACGCAGTATTTT; CDR3aa: CASSLAGVDTQYF
abundance: -; v_gene: TRBV27; d_gene: TRBD1; j_gene: TRBJ1-3; CDR3nt: TGTGCCAGCAGTTCCGGGACAGGGGGAAACACCATATATTTT; CDR3aa: CASSSGTGGNTIYF
abundance: -; v_gene: TRBV18; d_gene: -; j_gene: TRBJ2-7; CDR3nt: TGTGCCAGCTCACCCAGGGAACGCGAGCAGTACTTC; CDR3aa: CASSPREREQYF
abundance: -; v_gene: TRBV19; d_gene: -; j_gene: TRBJ1-2; CDR3nt: TGTGCCAGTAGGGTTACAGGGAGTGGCTACACCTTC; CDR3aa: CASRVTGSGYTF
abundance: -; v_gene: TRBV5-6; d_gene: -; j_gene: TRBJ1-3; CDR3nt: TGTGCCAGCAGCGGACGGGAGGGCTCTGGAAACACCATATATTTT; CDR3aa: CASSGREGSGNTIYF
abundance: -; v_gene: TRBV30; d_gene: TRBD1; j_gene: TRBJ1-2; CDR3nt: TGTGCCTGGAGTATACCCGGGACAGGGGGCGGATTCTATGGCTACACCTTC; CDR3aa: CAWSIPGTGGGFYGYTF
abundance: -; v_gene: TRBV5-8; d_gene: TRBD2; j_gene: TRBJ2-1; CDR3nt: TGTGCCAGCAGCCCTGGGAACCAACTAGCGGGAGTTGGTGAGCAGTTCTTC; CDR3aa: CASSPGNQLAGVGEQFF
abundance: -; v_gene: TRBV4-2; d_gene: -; j_gene: TRBJ2-7; CDR3nt: TGTGCCAGCAGCCAAGAATTGAGGGACTACGAGCAGTACTTC; CDR3aa: CASSQELRDYEQYF
abundance: medium-sized; v_gene: TRBV28; d_gene: -; j_gene: TRBJ2-1; CDR3nt: TGTGCCAGCGGCTCTTACAATGAGCAGTTCTTC; CDR3aa: CASGSYNEQFF
abundance: -; v_gene: TRBV6-1; d_gene: -; j_gene: TRBJ1-1; CDR3nt: TGTGCCAGCAGACGGACTGAAGCTTTCTTT; CDR3aa: CASRRTEAFF
abundance: -; v_gene: TRBV7-2; d_gene: TRBD1; j_gene: TRBJ1-1; CDR3nt: TGTGCCAGCAGCAGCGACAGGGCCGGCGCTGAAGCTTTCTTT; CDR3aa: CASSSDRAGAEAFF
abundance: -; v_gene: TRBV30; d_gene: TRBD1; j_gene: TRBJ1-3; CDR3nt: TGTGCCTTACGAGCTCGGCAGGGGGCTTCCGGAAACACCATATATTTT; CDR3aa: CALRARQGASGNTIYF
abundance: -; v_gene: TRBV7-6; d_gene: TRBD2; j_gene: TRBJ2-3; CDR3nt: TGTGCCAGCAGCTTAGATGTCTTGCCTAGCGGAGCCACAGATACGCAGTATTTT; CDR3aa: CASSLDVLPSGATDTQYF
abundance: -; v_gene: TRBV5-1; d_gene: -; j_gene: TRBJ2-7; CDR3nt: TGCGCCAGCAGCCCTTACAGGGAATTGATCTACGAGCAGTACTTC; CDR3aa: CASSPYRELIYEQYF
abundance: -; v_gene: TRBV18; d_gene: -; j_gene: TRBJ1-4; CDR3nt: TGTGCCAGCTCACCACCTATGGACAGCTTTAATGAAAAACTGTTTTTT; CDR3aa: CASSPPMDSFNEKLFF
abundance: few; v_gene: TRBV2; d_gene: -; j_gene: TRBJ1-3; CDR3nt: TGTGCCAGCAGACGGGACACTGGAAACACCATATATTTT; CDR3aa: CASRRDTGNTIYF